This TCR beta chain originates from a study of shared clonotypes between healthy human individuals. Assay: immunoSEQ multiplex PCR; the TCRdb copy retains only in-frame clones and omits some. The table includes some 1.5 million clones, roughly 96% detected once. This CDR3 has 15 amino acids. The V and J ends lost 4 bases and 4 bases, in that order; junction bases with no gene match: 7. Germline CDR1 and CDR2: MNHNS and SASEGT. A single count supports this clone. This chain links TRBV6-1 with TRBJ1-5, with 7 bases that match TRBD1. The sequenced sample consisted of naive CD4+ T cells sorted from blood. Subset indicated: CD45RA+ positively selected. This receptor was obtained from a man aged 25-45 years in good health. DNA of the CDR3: TGTGCCAGCAGTGTACACGGGACAGAGAATCAGCCCCAGCATTTT. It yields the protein CASSVHGTENQPQHF.